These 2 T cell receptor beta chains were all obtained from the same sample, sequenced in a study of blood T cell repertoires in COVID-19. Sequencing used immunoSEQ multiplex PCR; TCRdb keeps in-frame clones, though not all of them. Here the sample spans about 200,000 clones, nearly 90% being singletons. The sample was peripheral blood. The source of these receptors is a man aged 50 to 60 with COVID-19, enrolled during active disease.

CDR3 nucleotides: TGTGCCAGCAGCAGAGGAGGTAGCGGGATCACCGGGGAGCTGTTTTTT. Its protein is CASSRGGSGITGELFF. The rearrangement links TRBV14 to TRBJ2-2; 8 bases match TRBD2. Losses at the gene ends were 5 bases for V and 4 bases for J; bases not matched to a gene: 9. The CDR3 has 16 residues. Looked up from germline, CDR1 is SGHDN and CDR2 is FVKESK.

DNA for the CDR3: TGTGCCAGCAGTCGACAGGGGTCCTACGAGCAGTACTTC. This encodes CASSRQGSYEQYF. V gene TRBV3-1 (or the pseudogene TRBV3-2) combines with J gene TRBJ2-7; 8 positions agree with TRBD1. This CDR3 spans 13 amino acids. Germline V lookup: CDR1 LGHDT, CDR2 YNNKEL (reference sequence). Unmatched junction bases numbered 2, after V lost 6 bases and J lost 1 base.